This TCR beta chain originates from a study of T cell responses to AZD1222 COVID-19 vaccine. The study's findings and limits: All repertoire sampling was performed exclusively after the peak T cell response. Variant regions that are unmutated are reportedly the target of nearly half of spike-specific TCRs.

The germline V gene encodes CDR1 WSHSY and CDR2 SAAADI. CDR3 size: 12 residues. V was cut by 0 bases and J by 4 bases, with 4 bases left in between. As concerns this clone: Antigen specificity is unknown.

Clones were sequenced by immunoSEQ multiplex PCR, and TCRdb holds only the in-frame ones, with some missing. The sample yields roughly 140,000 clones, 75% to 90% seen once. The sequencing used peripheral blood, collected 28 days after the second AZD1222 dose. This chain joins TRBV10-2 and TRBJ2-7, with D unresolved. The receptor comes from an adult who received the AZD1222 COVID-19 vaccine. This chain's CDR3 is CASSESTYEQYV. CDR3 coding DNA: TGCGCCAGCAGTGAGTCGACATACGAGCAGTACGTC.